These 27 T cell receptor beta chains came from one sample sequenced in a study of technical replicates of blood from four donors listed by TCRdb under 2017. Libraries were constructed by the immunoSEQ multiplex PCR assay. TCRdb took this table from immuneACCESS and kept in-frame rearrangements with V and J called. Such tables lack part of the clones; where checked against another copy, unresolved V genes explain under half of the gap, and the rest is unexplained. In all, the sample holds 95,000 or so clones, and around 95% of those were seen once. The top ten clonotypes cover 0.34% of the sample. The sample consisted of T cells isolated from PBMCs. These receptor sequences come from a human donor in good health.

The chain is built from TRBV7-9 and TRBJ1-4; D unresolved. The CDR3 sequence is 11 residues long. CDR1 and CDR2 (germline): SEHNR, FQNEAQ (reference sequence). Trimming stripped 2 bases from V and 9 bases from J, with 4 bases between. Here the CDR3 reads CASSLHQKLFF. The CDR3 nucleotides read TGTGCCAGCAGCTTACATCAAAAACTGTTTTTT.

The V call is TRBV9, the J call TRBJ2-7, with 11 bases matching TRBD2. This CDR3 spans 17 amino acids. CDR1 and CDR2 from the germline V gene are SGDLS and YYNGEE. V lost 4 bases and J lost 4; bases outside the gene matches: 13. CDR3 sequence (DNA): TGTGCCAGCAGCTCATCGACTCAGACTAGCGGGATTTACGAGCAGTACTTC. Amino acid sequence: CASSSSTQTSGIYEQYF. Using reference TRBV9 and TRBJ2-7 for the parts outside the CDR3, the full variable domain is DSGVTQTPKHLITATGQRVTLRCSPRSGDLSVYWYQQSLDQGLQFLIQYYNGEERAKGNILERFSAQQFPDLHSELNLSSLELGDSALYFCASSSSTQTSGIYEQYFGPGTRLTVT.

As DNA, the CDR3 is TGTGCCAGTAGTGTACAGGGGGCGCCCTACGAAGAGCAGTACTTC. Its translation: CASSVQGAPYEEQYF. The V and J genes are TRBV19 and TRBJ2-7; 9 bases align to TRBD1. This CDR3 spans 15 amino acids. The J segment lost 7 bases and the V segment lost 5 bases, leaving 12 bases of the junction unmatched. Germline V lookup: CDR1 LNHDA, CDR2 SQIVND (reference sequence).

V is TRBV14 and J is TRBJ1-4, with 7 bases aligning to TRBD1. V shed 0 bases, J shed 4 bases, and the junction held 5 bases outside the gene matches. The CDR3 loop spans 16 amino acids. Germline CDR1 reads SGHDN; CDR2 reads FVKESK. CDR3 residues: CASSQDSGTVNEKLFF. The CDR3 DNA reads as TGTGCCAGCAGCCAAGATTCAGGGACAGTTAATGAAAAACTGTTTTTT. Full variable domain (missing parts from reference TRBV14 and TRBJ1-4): EAGVTQFPSHSVIEKGQTVTLRCDPISGHDNLYWYRRVMGKEIKFLLHFVKESKQDESGMPNNRFLAERTGGTYSTLKVQPAELEDSGVYFCASSQDSGTVNEKLFFGSGTQLSVL.

The CDR3 region is CASSKRAGEGSRTGELFF. The CDR3 DNA reads TGCGCCAGCAGCAAAAGAGCGGGAGAGGGTTCAAGAACCGGGGAGCTGTTTTTT. V is TRBV5-1 and J is TRBJ2-2; TRBD2 aligns across 8 bases. The ends lost 4 bases at V and 5 bases at J; junction bases unmatched: 16. Germline assignment: CDR1 SGHRS and CDR2 YFSETQ. There are 18 residues in the CDR3.

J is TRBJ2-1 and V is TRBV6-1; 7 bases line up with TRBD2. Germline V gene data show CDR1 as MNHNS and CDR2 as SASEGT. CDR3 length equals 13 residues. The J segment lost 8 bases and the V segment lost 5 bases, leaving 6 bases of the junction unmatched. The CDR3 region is CASSLTSLDEQFF. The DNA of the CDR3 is TGTGCCAGCAGTTTGACTAGCTTGGATGAGCAGTTCTTC.

CDR3 in DNA: TGTGCCAGCAGCCGTAGCGGGAGTACCCCCGGGGAGCTGTTTTTT. This sequence encodes CASSRSGSTPGELFF. This chain links TRBV7-3 with TRBJ2-2, with 9 positions matching TRBD2. From germline, CDR1 is SGHTA and CDR2 FQGTGA. J lost 6 bases, V lost 5 bases, and 7 bases had no gene match. This CDR3 is 15 amino acids long.

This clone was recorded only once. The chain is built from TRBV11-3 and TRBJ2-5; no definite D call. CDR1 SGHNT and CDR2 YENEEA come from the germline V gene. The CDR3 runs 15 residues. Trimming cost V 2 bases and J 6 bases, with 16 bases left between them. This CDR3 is CASSLLALGEQTQYF. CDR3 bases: TGTGCCAGCAGCTTATTAGCTCTCGGCGAGCAGACCCAGTACTTC.

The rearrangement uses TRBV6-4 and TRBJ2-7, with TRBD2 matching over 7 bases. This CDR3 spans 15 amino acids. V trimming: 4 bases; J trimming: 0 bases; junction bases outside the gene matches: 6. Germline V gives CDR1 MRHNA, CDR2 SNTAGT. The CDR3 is CASSAFGGGSYEQYF. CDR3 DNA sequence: TGTGCCAGCAGTGCCTTCGGCGGGGGCTCCTACGAGCAGTACTTC.

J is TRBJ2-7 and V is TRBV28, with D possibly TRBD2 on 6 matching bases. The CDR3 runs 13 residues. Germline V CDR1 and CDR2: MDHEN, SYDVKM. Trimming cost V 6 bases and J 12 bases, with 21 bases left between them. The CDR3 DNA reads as TGTGCCAGCAGCCCCCCGGGGGAAGGGAAGTGGTACTTC. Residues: CASSPPGEGKWYF.

CDR3 region: CASSLSGGSGANVLTF. The CDR3 DNA reads as TGTGCCAGCTCACTGTCGGGAGGGTCTGGGGCCAACGTCCTGACTTTC. V and J are TRBV18 and TRBJ2-6, with 8 bases aligning to TRBD2. With V trimmed by 4 bases and J by 1 base, 3 bases remained unmatched. The CDR3 covers 16 residues. In germline, CDR1 is KGHSH, CDR2 LQKENI.

Here the CDR3 reads CASSLLGTDTYEQYF. The DNA of the CDR3 is TGTGCCAGCAGTTTATTGGGGACAGATACCTACGAGCAGTACTTC. V is TRBV27 and J is TRBJ2-7; TRBD1 aligns across 7 bases. Germline CDR1 reads MNHEY; CDR2 reads SMNVEV (reference sequence). The CDR3 consists of 15 residues. Unmatched junction bases numbered 5, after V lost 1 base and J lost 2 bases.

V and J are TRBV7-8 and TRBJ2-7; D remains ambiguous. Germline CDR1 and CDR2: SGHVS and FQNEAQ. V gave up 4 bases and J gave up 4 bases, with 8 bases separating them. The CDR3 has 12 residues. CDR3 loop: CASSSTRYEQYF. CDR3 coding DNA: TGTGCCAGCAGCTCTACCCGGTACGAGCAGTACTTC.

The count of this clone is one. The DNA of the CDR3 is TGTGCCTGGAGAAGGACTAGCGGGAGGGGGGAGCTGTTTTTT. Protein: CAWRRTSGRGELFF. The genes are TRBV30 and TRBJ2-2; 14 positions agree with TRBD2. The ends lost 3 bases at V and 8 bases at J; junction bases unmatched: 2. The germline gives CDR1 GTSNPN, CDR2 SVGIG (reference sequence). The CDR3 has 14 amino acids.

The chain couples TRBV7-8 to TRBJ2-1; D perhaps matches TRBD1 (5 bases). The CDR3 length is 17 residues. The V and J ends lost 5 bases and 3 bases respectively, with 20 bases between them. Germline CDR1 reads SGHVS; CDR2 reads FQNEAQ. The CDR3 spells CASSLSVGAELYNEQFF. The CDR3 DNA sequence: TGTGCCAGCAGCCTTAGTGTTGGGGCAGAACTCTACAATGAGCAGTTCTTC.

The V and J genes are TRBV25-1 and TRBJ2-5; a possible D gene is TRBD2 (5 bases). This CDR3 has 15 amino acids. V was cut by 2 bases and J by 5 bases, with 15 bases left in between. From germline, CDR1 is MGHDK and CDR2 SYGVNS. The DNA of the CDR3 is TGTGCCAGCAGTGAAATGGTTAGCGTGGACGAGACCCAGTACTTC. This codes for CASSEMVSVDETQYF.

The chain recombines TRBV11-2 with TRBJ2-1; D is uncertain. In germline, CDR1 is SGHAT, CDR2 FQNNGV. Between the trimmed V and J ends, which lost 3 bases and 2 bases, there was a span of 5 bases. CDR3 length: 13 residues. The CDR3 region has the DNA TGTGCCAGCAGCTTTCGGGCCTACAATGAGCAGTTCTTC. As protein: CASSFRAYNEQFF.

The CDR3 loop is CASRPGLAGTIYEQYF. The CDR3 DNA follows: TGTGCCAGCAGACCCGGACTAGCGGGGACTATCTACGAGCAGTACTTC. The chain is built from TRBV7-9 and TRBJ2-7; 12 nucleotides match TRBD2. The CDR3 runs to 16 residues. Germline loops: CDR1 SEHNR, CDR2 FQNEAQ (reference sequence). Trimming removed 6 bases from V and 3 bases from J; junction bases left unmatched: 9.

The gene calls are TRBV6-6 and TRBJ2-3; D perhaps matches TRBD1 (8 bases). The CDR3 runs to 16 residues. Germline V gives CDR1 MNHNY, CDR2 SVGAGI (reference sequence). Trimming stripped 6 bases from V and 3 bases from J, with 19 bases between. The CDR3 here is CASSYGQGGTTDTQYF. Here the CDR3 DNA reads TGTGCCAGCAGCTACGGACAGGGAGGGACTACAGATACGCAGTATTTT.

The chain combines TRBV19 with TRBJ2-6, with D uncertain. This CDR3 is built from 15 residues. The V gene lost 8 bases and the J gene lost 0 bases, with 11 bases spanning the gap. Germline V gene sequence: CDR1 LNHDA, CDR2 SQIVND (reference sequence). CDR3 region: CASGPPFSGANVLTF. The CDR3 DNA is TGTGCCAGTGGCCCCCCATTCTCTGGGGCCAACGTCCTGACTTTC.

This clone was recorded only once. The DNA of the CDR3 is TGCGCCAGCAGCCAAATGACCGGGACAGTCAATCAGCCCCAGCATTTT. Translating gives CASSQMTGTVNQPQHF. The chain links TRBV4-1 to TRBJ1-5; 7 bases are a match to TRBD1. Germline V gene sequence: CDR1 MGHRA, CDR2 YSYEKL. Trimming took 2 bases from V and 3 from J; bases not matched to a gene: 7. This CDR3 is 16 amino acids long.

CDR3 in amino acids: CASSETSGRGNEQFF. The CDR3 DNA sequence: TGTGCCAGCAGCGAGACTAGCGGGAGGGGGAATGAGCAGTTCTTC. The chain joins TRBV7-9 to TRBJ2-1, with 14 bases lining up with TRBD2. There are 15 residues in the CDR3. After removal of 5 bases from V and 7 bases from J, the junction contained 4 bases not matched to a gene. The V gene's germline CDR1 is SEHNR and CDR2 FQNEAQ (reference sequence).

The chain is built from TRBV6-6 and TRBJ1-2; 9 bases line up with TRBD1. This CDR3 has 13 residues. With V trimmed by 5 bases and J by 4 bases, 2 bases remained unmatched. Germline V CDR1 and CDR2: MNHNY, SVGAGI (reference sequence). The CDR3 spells CASSATGGYGYTF. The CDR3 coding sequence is TGTGCCAGCAGTGCGACAGGGGGCTATGGCTACACCTTC.

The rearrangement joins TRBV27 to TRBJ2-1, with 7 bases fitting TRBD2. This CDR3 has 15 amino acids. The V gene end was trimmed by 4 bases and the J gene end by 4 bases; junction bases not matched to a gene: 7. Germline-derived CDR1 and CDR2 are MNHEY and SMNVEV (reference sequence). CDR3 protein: CASSYGGAGYNEQFF. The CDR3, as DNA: TGTGCCAGCAGTTATGGCGGAGCGGGGTACAATGAGCAGTTCTTC.

The CDR3 region is CASSQDNEQFF. The DNA for the CDR3 is TGTGCCAGCAGCCAGGACAATGAGCAGTTCTTC. V gene TRBV6-5 combines with J gene TRBJ2-1; D is undetermined. Germline V gene lookup returns CDR1 MNHEY and CDR2 SVGAGI. The CDR3 has 11 amino acids. The V and J ends lost 6 bases and 5 bases respectively, with 5 bases between them.

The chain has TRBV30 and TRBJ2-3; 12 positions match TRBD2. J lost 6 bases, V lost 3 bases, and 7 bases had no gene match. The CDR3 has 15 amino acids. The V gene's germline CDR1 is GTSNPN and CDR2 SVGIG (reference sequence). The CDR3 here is CAWSLTSGRSDTQYF. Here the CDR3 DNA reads TGTGCCTGGAGCCTAACTAGCGGGAGGTCGGATACGCAGTATTTT.

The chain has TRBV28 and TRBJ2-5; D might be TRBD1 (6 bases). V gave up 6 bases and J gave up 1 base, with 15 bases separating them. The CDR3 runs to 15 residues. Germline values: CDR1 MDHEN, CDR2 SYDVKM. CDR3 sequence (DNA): TGTGCCAGCAGCTCATTGGGCAGGGGCCAAGAGACCCAGTACTTC. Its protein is CASSSLGRGQETQYF.